This T cell receptor beta chain was recovered during a study of blood T cell repertoires in COVID-19. Turning to the study itself: Researchers got acute and convalescent COVID-19 samples from the United States, Italy and Spain. In each case, the material was cDNA or gDNA derived from T cells, B-cell-depleted T cells, or PBMCs.

The CDR3 is 17 residues long. Germline V lookup: CDR1 SGDLS, CDR2 YYNGEE. A remark on this clone: A junction end diverges from the germline sequence, so it may reflect a read error.

Original analysis: Amplified reference gene primers provided the basis for estimating nucleated cell counts. Produced via immunoSEQ multiplex PCR; TCRdb's table is partial and in-frame only. V, J and clone size reflect that table, while D and trimming were determined from the DNA. The data show approximately 72,000 clones, around four fifths seen once. The clonotype comes from a woman older than 75 with acute or convalescent COVID-19. Specimen: peripheral blood. The chain couples TRBV9 to TRBJ2-7; weak D call: TRBD2 (5 bases). The CDR3 loop reads CASSARVGPSDRGVLAF. In DNA, the CDR3 is TGTGCCAGCAGCGCCAGAGTTGGGCCTTCCGATCGGGGTGTGCTCGCGTTC.